The 28 T cell receptor beta chains presented below share a single source sample, sequenced in a study of blood T cells in healthy people across ages (dated by TCRdb to between 2014 and 2017). Library preparation was by 5' RACE. The sequencer was an Illumina HiSeq 2500. A second PCR of roughly 7 to 11 cycles was performed with a sample-barcoded 5' primer and a J-beta primer mix. Using fastp trimming at Q25 and MiXCR clonotype assembly, TCRdb reanalyzed the public sequencing data and kept in-frame beta chains. Every CDR3 protein is listed once, alongside the most common genes and DNA of its rows. A total of hundreds of thousands of distinct CDR3 sequences appear in this sample, 56% of them only once. The top ten hold around a quarter of the sample. The sequenced material came from blood. The receptors shown here come from a man in his forties in good health.

CDR3 bases: TGCAGTGCTAGAGGCGAGCTCAGCACAGATACGCAGTATTTT. It is translated as CSARGELSTDTQYF. The chain carries TRBV20-1 and TRBJ2-3, with D unclear. The CDR3 totals 14 residues. CDR1 is DFQATT, CDR2 SNEGSKA, per germline (reference sequence). Between the trimmed V and J ends, which lost 1 base and 0 bases, there was a span of 8 bases.

This rearrangement joins TRBV19 to TRBJ2-5; TRBD2 agrees at 8 bases. The germline V gene has CDR1 LNHDA and CDR2 SQIVND (reference sequence). The CDR3 spans 16 residues. The V segment lost 3 bases and the J segment 2 bases; nucleotides outside the gene matches: 8. As DNA, the CDR3 is TGTGCCAGTAGTATTAGCGGGGCGCGTGGGCAAGAGACCCAGTACTTC. Residues: CASSISGARGQETQYF.

This clonotype was seen a few times. V is TRBV4-1 and J is TRBJ1-4, with a weak D call TRBD1 (6 bases). The germline gives CDR1 MGHRA, CDR2 YSYEKL. This CDR3 has 14 residues. V lost 7 bases to trimming and J lost 5 bases, with 14 bases between them. CDR3 region: CASNPTGGNEKLFF. The CDR3 coding sequence is TGCGCCAGCAACCCGACAGGAGGCAATGAAAAACTGTTTTTT.

The chain uses TRBV27 and TRBJ2-3; tentatively, D is TRBD1 (5 bases). The V gene lost 4 bases and the J gene lost 5 bases, with 16 bases spanning the gap. Germline CDR1 MNHEY, CDR2 SMNVEV (reference sequence). The CDR3 spans 15 residues. Here the CDR3 DNA reads TGTGCCAGCAGTTCGTGGCAGGGTAGGAAAGATACGCAGTATTTT. Its protein product is CASSSWQGRKDTQYF.

DNA of the CDR3: TGTGCCACCAATGTAGGGACAGGGGAGACCCAGTACTTC. This codes for CATNVGTGETQYF. This chain uses TRBV15 with TRBJ2-5, with 9 bases matching TRBD1. Germline V gives CDR1 LNHNV, CDR2 YYDKDF (reference sequence). With V trimmed by 7 bases and J by 5 bases, 5 bases remained unmatched. This CDR3 spans 13 amino acids.

CDR3 protein: CASSLRAPAGVGYGELFF. In DNA, the CDR3 is TGTGCCAGCAGCTTACGGGCCCCAGCGGGAGTCGGGTACGGGGAGCTGTTTTTT. The chain is built from TRBV7-2 and TRBJ2-2; 8 bases match TRBD2. V lost 2 bases, J lost 7 bases, and 15 bases stayed unmatched. Germline CDR1 is SGHTA and CDR2 is FQGNSA. This CDR3 is 18 amino acids long.

The chain joins TRBV21-1 to TRBJ2-7; the table's D call, TRBD1, has no DNA check behind it. TRBJ2-5 explains the end of the DNA better; the J call may be wrong. TRBV21-1 corresponds to a pseudogene. This CDR3 is 19 amino acids long. CDR3 residues: CASSNSTASGQGNKETQYF. The DNA for the CDR3 is TGTGCCAGCAGCAATTCCACAGCCTCCGGTCAGGGGAACAAAGAGACCCAGTACTTC.

The V call is TRBV3-1, the J call TRBJ2-5; TRBD1 or TRBD2 may be the D gene (5 bases each). Trimming shortened V by 3 bases and J by 4 bases, and 9 bases separated the two germline ends. The CDR3 contains 13 residues. From germline, CDR1 is LGHDT and CDR2 YNNKEL (reference sequence). The CDR3 DNA is TGTGCCAGCAGCCAGTTGGGGGTAGAGACCCAGTACTTC. Translating it yields CASSQLGVETQYF.

This clonotype occurred once. V and J are TRBV18 and TRBJ1-5, with D perhaps TRBD1 (5 bases). Trimming shortened V by 3 bases and J by 6 bases, and 15 bases separated the two germline ends. This CDR3 contains 15 residues. The V gene's germline CDR1 is KGHSH and CDR2 LQKENI. The CDR3 coding sequence is TGTGCCAGCTCACCGACGGGGGAAGATAGTCAGCCCCAGCATTTT. Translation gives CASSPTGEDSQPQHF.

The chain joins TRBV14 to TRBJ2-7; the match to TRBD1 covers 7 bases. The CDR3 runs 15 residues. CDR1 is SGHDN and CDR2 is FVKESK in the germline V gene. The ends lost 3 bases at V and 2 bases at J; junction bases unmatched: 7. In nucleotides, the CDR3 is TGTGCCAGCAGCCACAGGACAGGCTTTACCTACGAGCAGTACTTC. Its translation is CASSHRTGFTYEQYF.

This chain uses TRBV20-1 with TRBJ2-3, with D unclear. In germline, CDR1 is DFQATT, CDR2 SNEGSKA (reference sequence). V was trimmed by 3 bases and J by 4 bases, leaving 11 bases between them. This CDR3 has 13 residues. CDR3 residues: CSARMGKPDTQYF. The CDR3 nucleotides read TGCAGTGCTAGGATGGGGAAACCAGATACGCAGTATTTT.

The chain combines TRBV28 with TRBJ1-4; D gene ambiguous. Germline V gene lookup returns CDR1 MDHEN and CDR2 SYDVKM. V lost 8 bases to trimming and J lost 8 bases, with 18 bases between them. This CDR3 is built from 14 residues. CDR3 protein: CASSGRLGREKLFF. The CDR3 nucleotides are TGTGCCAGCTCCGGGAGACTGGGTCGGGAAAAACTGTTTTTT.

The chain uses TRBV28 and TRBJ1-1; 7 bases map to TRBD1. Per germline, CDR1 MDHEN and CDR2 SYDVKM. The CDR3 loop spans 15 amino acids. The V and J ends lost 6 bases and 4 bases, in that order; junction bases with no gene match: 11. CDR3 nucleotides: TGTGCCAGCAGCACCCCACAGGGGACGGGCACTGAAGCTTTCTTT. Its translation is CASSTPQGTGTEAFF.

A single count supports this clonotype. This chain links TRBV7-8 with TRBJ2-1, with D perhaps given as TRBD1 or TRBD2 (5 bases each). V was cut by 3 bases and J by 2 bases, with 8 bases left in between. The CDR3 spans 14 residues. In germline, CDR1 is SGHVS, CDR2 FQNEAQ. In DNA, the CDR3 is TGTGCCAGCAGCTTCCGGGGACCCTACAATGAGCAGTTCTTC. Translated: CASSFRGPYNEQFF.

The V gene is TRBV20-1, the J gene TRBJ1-2, with a tentative D call TRBD1 (5 bases). The CDR3 totals 13 residues. Germline V gives CDR1 DFQATT, CDR2 SNEGSKA (reference sequence). Trimming stripped 6 bases from V and 2 bases from J, with 13 bases between. CDR3 protein: CSALGGMNYGYTF. The CDR3, as DNA: TGCAGTGCCTTGGGGGGTATGAACTATGGCTACACCTTC.

This clonotype was recorded a few times. The chain couples TRBV11-2 to TRBJ2-5, with 14 bases lining up with TRBD2. Germline V lookup: CDR1 SGHAT, CDR2 FQNNGV. With 6 bases clipped from V and 3 bases from J, the junction kept 6 bases outside the gene matches. This CDR3 spans 16 amino acids. The CDR3 DNA sequence: TGTGCCAGCAGACCAGGGACTAGCGGGGGTGAAGAGACCCAGTACTTC. It translates to CASRPGTSGGEETQYF.

This clonotype was seen a few times. The chain has TRBV20-1 and TRBJ2-3, with D unresolved. The CDR3 spans 12 residues. Germline CDR1 DFQATT, CDR2 SNEGSKA (reference sequence). Trimming took 5 bases from V and 4 from J, leaving 10 bases between them. DNA for the CDR3: TGCAGTGCTCCCCTAGGCCCAGATACGCAGTATTTT. Translation gives CSAPLGPDTQYF.

This clonotype turned up a few times. This rearrangement joins TRBV5-1 to TRBJ2-1; the match to TRBD2 covers 7 bases. Trimming cost V 0 bases and J 5 bases; bases outside gene matches: 11. The germline CDR1 and CDR2 sequences are SGHRS and YFSETQ. This CDR3 comprises 17 residues. The CDR3 bases are TGCGCCAGCAGCTTGGGGGGGGGAGGTGGGTTCAACAATGAGCAGTTCTTC. It encodes CASSLGGGGGFNNEQFF.

The rearrangement joins TRBV29-1 to TRBJ2-7, with 8 bases that match TRBD1. The CDR3 is 13 amino acids. Germline V CDR1 and CDR2: SQVTM, ANQGSEA. Unmatched junction bases numbered 6, after V lost 2 bases and J lost 6 bases. The CDR3: CSVEQGALGEQYF. CDR3 DNA sequence: TGCAGCGTTGAACAGGGGGCTTTAGGCGAGCAGTACTTC.

CDR3 in DNA: TGTGCCAGCAGTTACCCGAGCGAAGCGATCTACGAGCAGTACTTC. This sequence encodes CASSYPSEAIYEQYF. The chain recombines TRBV6-2 or TRBV6-3 with TRBJ2-7; D is uncertain. The CDR3 runs 15 residues. V lost 2 bases to trimming and J lost 3 bases, with 14 bases between them. CDR1 MNHEY and CDR2 SVGEGT come from the germline V gene.

This clonotype was detected a few times. The chain combines TRBV12-3 or TRBV12-4 with TRBJ2-1; the D gene could be TRBD1 or TRBD2 (5 bases each). CDR3 length: 14 residues. V was trimmed by 3 bases and J by 1 base, leaving 7 bases between them. CDR3 sequence (DNA): TGTGCCAGCAGTTTGGGACCGTCCTACAATGAGCAGTTCTTC. It translates to CASSLGPSYNEQFF.

This chain uses TRBV29-1 with TRBJ2-4; unclear D gene. V was pared by 1 base and J by 6 bases, with 10 bases between. The germline V gene encodes CDR1 SQVTM and CDR2 ANQGSEA. This CDR3 region has 13 residues. The CDR3 DNA is TGCAGCGTTGAAGGTAACCTGGGAAACATTCAGTACTTC. It yields the protein CSVEGNLGNIQYF. The full variable domain, in which reference TRBV29-1 and TRBJ2-4 provide the parts outside the CDR3, is SAVISQKPSRDICQRGTSLTIQCQVDSQVTMMFWYRQQPGQSLTLIATANQGSEATYESGFVIDKFPISRPNLTFSTLTVSNMSPEDSSIYLCSVEGNLGNIQYFGAGTRLSVL.

V usage is TRBV20-1 and J usage is TRBJ2-1; D perhaps matches TRBD2 (6 bases). Trimming took off 3 bases at V and 3 bases at J, with 12 bases between the two ends. CDR1 is DFQATT, CDR2 SNEGSKA, per germline (reference sequence). The CDR3 consists of 14 residues. In DNA, the CDR3 is TGCAGTGCTAGGCGGGGACTCAACTACAATGAGCAGTTCTTC. Its translation: CSARRGLNYNEQFF.

This clonotype turned up a few times. The chain has TRBV6-5 and TRBJ2-3; possible D gene TRBD2, 6 bases. V shed 2 bases and J shed 11 bases, with 17 bases lying between them. Germline assignment: CDR1 MNHEY and CDR2 SVGAGI. The CDR3 is 14 amino acids. The CDR3 coding sequence is TGTGCCAGCAGTTACACGGGACTCACTAGCTGGCAGTATTTT. Translation gives CASSYTGLTSWQYF.

The V call is TRBV24-1, the J call TRBJ2-1; no definite D call. The CDR3 is made up of 14 amino acids. V was shortened by 5 bases and J by 8 bases, with 15 bases between the two germline ends. Germline-derived CDR1 and CDR2 are KGHDR and SFDVKD. This CDR3 is CATSARNLFYEQFF. In nucleotides, the CDR3 is TGTGCCACCAGTGCCCGAAATCTATTCTATGAGCAGTTCTTC.

This clonotype turned up a few times. The chain recombines TRBV10-3 with TRBJ1-2; perhaps TRBD1 as D (6 bases). Germline V gene lookup returns CDR1 ENHRY and CDR2 SYGVKD. The CDR3 is made up of 17 amino acids. Trimming pared 3 bases from V and 3 bases from J, leaving 20 bases between. The CDR3 is CAISDAGALLTDYGYTF. In nucleotides, the CDR3 is TGTGCCATCAGTGACGCGGGGGCATTGTTAACTGACTATGGCTACACCTTC.

V and J are TRBV29-1 and TRBJ2-3; 8 bases are a match to TRBD1. V trimming: 4 bases; J trimming: 4 bases; junction bases outside the gene matches: 7. This CDR3 has 14 amino acids. Germline V gene sequence: CDR1 SQVTM, CDR2 ANQGSEA. CDR3 sequence (DNA): TGCAGCGTTGGGACAGGGAGTTACGCAGATACGCAGTATTTT. Translating gives CSVGTGSYADTQYF.

The V call is TRBV7-8, the J call TRBJ2-7; D unclear. The closer fit of TRBJ2-5 to the DNA end suggests the J call may be wrong. This CDR3 is built from 11 residues. CDR1 is SGHVS, CDR2 FQNEAQ, per germline. The CDR3 DNA sequence: TGTGCCAGCAGCTCCATTAAGACCCAGTACTTC. Its translation is CASSSIKTQYF.